The T cell receptor (beta chain) described here comes from a study of CD8 T cells in ankylosing spondylitis. Findings of the study overall: Blood from ankylosing spondylitis patients appeared to carry a characteristic roughly eight-variant TCR beta motif.

In this sample, this clonotype turned up many times. Its antigen remains unknown. The V end was cut by 3 bases, the J end by 8 bases, with 12 bases between. The CDR3 loop spans 13 amino acids. Germline V gives CDR1 SGDLS, CDR2 YYNGEE. TCRdb redid the calling of the 5' RACE reads with MiXCR, one entry per CDR3 protein. The table shows almost 250,000 distinct CDR3 sequences, with roughly a third occurring only once. The sequenced material came from blood, either unsorted or a sorted T cell fraction (not recorded which). The TCR sequence derives from a male donor with ankylosing spondylitis or in good health (not recorded which). This rearrangement joins TRBV9 to TRBJ2-1; possibly TRBD1 for D (6 bases). Here the CDR3 DNA reads TGTGCCAGCAGCGAGGGGGTGGGACATGAGCAGTTCTTC. Its translation is CASSEGVGHEQFF. Based on the CDR3 plus reference TRBV9 and TRBJ2-1, the full variable domain is DSGVTQTPKHLITATGQRVTLRCSPRSGDLSVYWYQQSLDQGLQFLIQYYNGEERAKGNILERFSAQQFPDLHSELNLSSLELGDSALYFCASSEGVGHEQFFGPGTRLTVL.